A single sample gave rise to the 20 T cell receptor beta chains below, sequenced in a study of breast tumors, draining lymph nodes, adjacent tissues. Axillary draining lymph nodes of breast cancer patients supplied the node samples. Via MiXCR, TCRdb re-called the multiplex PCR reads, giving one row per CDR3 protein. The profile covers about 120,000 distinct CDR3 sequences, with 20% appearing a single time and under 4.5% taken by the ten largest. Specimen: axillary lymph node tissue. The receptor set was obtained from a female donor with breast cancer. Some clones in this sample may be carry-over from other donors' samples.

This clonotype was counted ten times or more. The CDR3 DNA sequence: TGTGCCAGCAGTGGAACGGGACTAGCGGGGGGTGGAGAGACCCAGTACTTC. It encodes CASSGTGLAGGGETQYF. This chain joins TRBV6-1 and TRBJ2-5; 15 bases are a match to TRBD2. V was clipped by 4 bases and J by 4 bases; unmatched bases: 7. The germline V gene encodes CDR1 MNHNS and CDR2 SASEGT. This CDR3 has 17 residues.

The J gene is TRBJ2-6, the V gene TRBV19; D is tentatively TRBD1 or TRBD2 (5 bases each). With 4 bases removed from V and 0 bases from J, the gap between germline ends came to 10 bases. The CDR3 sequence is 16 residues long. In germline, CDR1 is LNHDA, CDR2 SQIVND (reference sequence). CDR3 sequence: CASSSQGRSGANVLTF. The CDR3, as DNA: TGTGCCAGTAGTAGTCAGGGACGCTCTGGGGCCAACGTCCTGACTTTC.

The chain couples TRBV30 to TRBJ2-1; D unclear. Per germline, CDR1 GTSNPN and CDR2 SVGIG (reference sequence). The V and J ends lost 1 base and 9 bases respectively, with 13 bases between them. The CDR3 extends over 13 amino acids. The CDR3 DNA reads TGTGCCTGGAGTGCCGACCTAGGGATTGAGCAGTTCTTC. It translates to CAWSADLGIEQFF.

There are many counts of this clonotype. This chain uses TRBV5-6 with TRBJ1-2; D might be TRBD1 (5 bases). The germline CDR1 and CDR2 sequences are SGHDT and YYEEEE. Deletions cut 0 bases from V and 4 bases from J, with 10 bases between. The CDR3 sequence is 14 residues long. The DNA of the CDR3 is TGTGCCAGCAGCTTGGAGGGGCTAGGCTATGGCTACACCTTC. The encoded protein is CASSLEGLGYGYTF. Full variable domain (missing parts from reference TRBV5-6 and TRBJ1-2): DAGVTQSPTHLIKTRGQQVTLRCSPKSGHDTVSWYQQALGQGPQFIFQYYEEEERQRGNFPDRFSGHQFPNYSSELNVNALLLGDSALYLCASSLEGLGYGYTFGSGTRLTVV.

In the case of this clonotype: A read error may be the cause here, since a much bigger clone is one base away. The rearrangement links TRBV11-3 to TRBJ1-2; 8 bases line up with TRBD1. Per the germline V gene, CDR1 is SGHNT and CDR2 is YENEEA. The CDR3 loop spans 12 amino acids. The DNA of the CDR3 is TGTGCCGGCAGCTCCAACCGGGACAGGACGTCCTTC. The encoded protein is CAGSSNRDRTSF.

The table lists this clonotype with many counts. The CDR3 here is CATSDSGPRYNEQFF. DNA of the CDR3: TGTGCCACCAGTGATTCCGGACCAAGATACAATGAGCAGTTCTTC. The chain links TRBV24-1 to TRBJ2-1; D is uncertain. The V gene lost 2 bases and the J gene lost 4 bases, with 11 bases spanning the gap. There are 15 residues in the CDR3. The germline V gene has CDR1 KGHDR and CDR2 SFDVKD.

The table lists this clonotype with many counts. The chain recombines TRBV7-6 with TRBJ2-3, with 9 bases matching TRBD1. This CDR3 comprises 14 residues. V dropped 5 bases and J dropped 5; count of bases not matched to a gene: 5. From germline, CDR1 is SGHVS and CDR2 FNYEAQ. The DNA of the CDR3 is TGTGCCAGCAGCCAGGGACAGGGAGTAGATACGCAGTATTTT. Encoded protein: CASSQGQGVDTQYF.

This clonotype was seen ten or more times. The CDR3: CASSYRQGINEQFF. CDR3 coding DNA: TGTGCCAGCAGCTACAGACAGGGAATCAATGAGCAGTTCTTC. This sequence joins TRBV5-4 and TRBJ2-1; 7 bases map to TRBD1. The germline CDR1 and CDR2 sequences are SGHNT and YYREEE (reference sequence). V gave up 3 bases and J gave up 6 bases; unmatched junction bases: 6. The CDR3 loop spans 14 amino acids. Combining the CDR3 with reference TRBV5-4 and TRBJ2-1 gives the whole variable domain ETGVTQSPTHLIKTRGQQVTLRCSSQSGHNTVSWYQQALGQGPQFIFQYYREEENGRGNFPPRFSGLQFPNYSSELNVNALELDDSALYLCASSYRQGINEQFFGPGTRLTVL.

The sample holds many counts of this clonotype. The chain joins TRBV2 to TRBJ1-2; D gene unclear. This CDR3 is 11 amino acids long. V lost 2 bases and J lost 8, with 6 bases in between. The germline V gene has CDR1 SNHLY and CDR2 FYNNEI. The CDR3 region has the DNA TGTGCCAGCAGTGAAAACGGGGGCTACACCTTC. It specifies CASSENGGYTF.

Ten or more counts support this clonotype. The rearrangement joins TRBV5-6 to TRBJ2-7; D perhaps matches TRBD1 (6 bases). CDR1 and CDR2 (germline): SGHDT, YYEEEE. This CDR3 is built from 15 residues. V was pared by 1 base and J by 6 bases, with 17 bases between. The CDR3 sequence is CASSLSPGERREQYF. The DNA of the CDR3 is TGTGCCAGCAGCTTGTCCCCAGGGGAGAGGCGCGAGCAGTACTTC. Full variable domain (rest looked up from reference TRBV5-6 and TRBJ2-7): DAGVTQSPTHLIKTRGQQVTLRCSPKSGHDTVSWYQQALGQGPQFIFQYYEEEERQRGNFPDRFSGHQFPNYSSELNVNALLLGDSALYLCASSLSPGERREQYFGPGTRLTVT.

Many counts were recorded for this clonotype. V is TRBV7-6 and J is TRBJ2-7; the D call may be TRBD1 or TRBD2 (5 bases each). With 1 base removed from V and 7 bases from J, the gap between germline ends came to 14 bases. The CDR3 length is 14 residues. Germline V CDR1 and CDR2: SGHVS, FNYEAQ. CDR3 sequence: CASSLVIQGVEQYF. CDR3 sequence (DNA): TGTGCCAGCAGCTTAGTAATCCAGGGAGTGGAGCAGTACTTC.

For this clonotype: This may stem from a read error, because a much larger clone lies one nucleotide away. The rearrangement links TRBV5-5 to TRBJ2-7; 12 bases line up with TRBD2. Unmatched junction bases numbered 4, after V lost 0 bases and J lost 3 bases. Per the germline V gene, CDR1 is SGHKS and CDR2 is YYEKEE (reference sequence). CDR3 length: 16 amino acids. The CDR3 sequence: CASSLGTSGVLYEQYF. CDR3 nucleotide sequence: TGTGCCAGCAGCTTGGGGACTAGCGGGGTACTCTACGAGCAGTACTTC.

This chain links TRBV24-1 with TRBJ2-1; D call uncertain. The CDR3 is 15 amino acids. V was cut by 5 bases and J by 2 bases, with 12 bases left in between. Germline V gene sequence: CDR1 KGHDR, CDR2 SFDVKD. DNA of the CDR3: TGTGCCACCAGTGGTGGCGGTAGCCCCTACAATGAGCAGTTCTTC. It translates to CATSGGGSPYNEQFF.

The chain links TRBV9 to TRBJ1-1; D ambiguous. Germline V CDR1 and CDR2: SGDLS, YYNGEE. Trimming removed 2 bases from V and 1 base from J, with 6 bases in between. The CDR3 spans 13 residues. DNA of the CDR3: TGTGCCAGCAGCGTCGGCCCGAACACTGAAGCTTTCTTT. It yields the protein CASSVGPNTEAFF.

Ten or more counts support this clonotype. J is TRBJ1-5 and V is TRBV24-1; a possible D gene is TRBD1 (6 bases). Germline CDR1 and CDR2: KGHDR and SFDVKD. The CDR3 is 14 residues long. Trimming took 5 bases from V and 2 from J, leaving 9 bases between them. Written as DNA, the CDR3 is TGTGCCACCAGTGTGGCAGGGGGCAATCAGCCCCAGCATTTT. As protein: CATSVAGGNQPQHF.

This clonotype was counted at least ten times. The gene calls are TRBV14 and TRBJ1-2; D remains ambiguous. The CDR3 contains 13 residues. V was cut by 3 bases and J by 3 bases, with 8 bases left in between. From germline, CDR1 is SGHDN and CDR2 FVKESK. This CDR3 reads CASSQAEYYGYTF. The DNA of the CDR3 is TGTGCCAGCAGCCAGGCAGAGTACTATGGCTACACCTTC.

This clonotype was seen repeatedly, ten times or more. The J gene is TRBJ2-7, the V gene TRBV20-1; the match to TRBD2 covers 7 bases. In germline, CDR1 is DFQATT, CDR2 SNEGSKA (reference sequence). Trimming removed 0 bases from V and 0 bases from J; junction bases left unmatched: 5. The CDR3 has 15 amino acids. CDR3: CSARDTQRGSYEQYF. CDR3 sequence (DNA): TGCAGTGCTAGAGATACCCAGCGGGGCTCCTACGAGCAGTACTTC.

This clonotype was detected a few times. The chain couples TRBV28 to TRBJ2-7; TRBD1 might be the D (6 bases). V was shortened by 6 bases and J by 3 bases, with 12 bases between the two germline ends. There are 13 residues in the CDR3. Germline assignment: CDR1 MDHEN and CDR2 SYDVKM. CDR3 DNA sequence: TGTGCCAGCAGACTAACGGACAGCTACGAGCAGTACTTC. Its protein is CASRLTDSYEQYF.

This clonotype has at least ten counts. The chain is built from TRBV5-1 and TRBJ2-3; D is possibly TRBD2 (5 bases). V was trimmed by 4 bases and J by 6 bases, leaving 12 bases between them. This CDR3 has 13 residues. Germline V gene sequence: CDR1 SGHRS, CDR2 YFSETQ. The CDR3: CASSGYSGDTQYF. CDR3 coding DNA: TGCGCCAGCAGCGGCTACTCGGGGGATACGCAGTATTTT. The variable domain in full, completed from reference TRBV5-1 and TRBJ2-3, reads KAGVTQTPRYLIKTRGQQVTLSCSPISGHRSVSWYQQTPGQGLQFLFEYFSETQRNKGNFPGRFSGRQFSNSRSEMNVSTLELGDSALYLCASSGYSGDTQYFGPGTRLTVL.

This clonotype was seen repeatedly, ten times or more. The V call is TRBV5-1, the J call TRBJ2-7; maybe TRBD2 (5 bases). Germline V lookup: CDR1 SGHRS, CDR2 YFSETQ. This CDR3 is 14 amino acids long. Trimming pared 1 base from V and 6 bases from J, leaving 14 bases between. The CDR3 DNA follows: TGCGCCAGCAGCTTGAGTACTAGTTCTACCGAGCAGTACTTC. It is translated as CASSLSTSSTEQYF.